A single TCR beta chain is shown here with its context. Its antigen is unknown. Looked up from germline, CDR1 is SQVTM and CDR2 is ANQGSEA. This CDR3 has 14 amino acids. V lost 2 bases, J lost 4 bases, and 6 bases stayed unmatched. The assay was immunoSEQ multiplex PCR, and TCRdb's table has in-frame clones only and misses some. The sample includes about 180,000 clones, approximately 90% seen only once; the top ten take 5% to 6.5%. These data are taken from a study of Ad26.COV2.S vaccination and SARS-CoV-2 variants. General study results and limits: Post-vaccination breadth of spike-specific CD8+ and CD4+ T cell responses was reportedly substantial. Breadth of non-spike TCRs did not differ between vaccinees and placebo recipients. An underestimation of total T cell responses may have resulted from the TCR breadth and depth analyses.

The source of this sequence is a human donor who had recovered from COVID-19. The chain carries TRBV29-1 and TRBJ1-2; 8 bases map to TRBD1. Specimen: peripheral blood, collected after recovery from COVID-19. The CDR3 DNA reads TGCAGCGTTGAATCGATCGGACAGGGCTATGGCTACACCTTC. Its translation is CSVESIGQGYGYTF.